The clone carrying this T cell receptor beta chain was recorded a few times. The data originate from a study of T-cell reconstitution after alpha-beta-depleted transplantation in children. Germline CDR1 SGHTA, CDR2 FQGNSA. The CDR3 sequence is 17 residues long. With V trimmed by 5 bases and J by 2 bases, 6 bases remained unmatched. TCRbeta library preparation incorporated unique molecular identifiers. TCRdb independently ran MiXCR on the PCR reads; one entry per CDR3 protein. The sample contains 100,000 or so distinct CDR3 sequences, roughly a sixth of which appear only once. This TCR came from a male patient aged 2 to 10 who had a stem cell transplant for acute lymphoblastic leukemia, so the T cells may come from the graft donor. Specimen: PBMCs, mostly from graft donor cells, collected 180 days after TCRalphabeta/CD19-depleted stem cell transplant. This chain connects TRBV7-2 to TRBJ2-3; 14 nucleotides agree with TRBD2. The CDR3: CASSPRTSGGYTDTQYF. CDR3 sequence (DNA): TGTGCCAGCAGCCCGCGGACTAGCGGGGGGTACACAGATACGCAGTATTTT.